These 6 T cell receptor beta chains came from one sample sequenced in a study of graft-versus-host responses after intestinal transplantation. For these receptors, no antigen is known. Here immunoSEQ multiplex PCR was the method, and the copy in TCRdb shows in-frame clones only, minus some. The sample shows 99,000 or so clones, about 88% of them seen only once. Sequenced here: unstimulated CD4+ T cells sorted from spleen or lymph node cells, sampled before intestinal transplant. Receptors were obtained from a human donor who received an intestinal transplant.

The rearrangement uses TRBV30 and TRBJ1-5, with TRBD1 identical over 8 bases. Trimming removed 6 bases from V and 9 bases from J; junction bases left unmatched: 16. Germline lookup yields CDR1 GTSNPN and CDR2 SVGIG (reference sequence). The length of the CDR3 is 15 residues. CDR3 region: CACKGGRGLPGPQHF. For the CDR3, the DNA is TGTGCCTGCAAAGGGGGCAGGGGGCTGCCAGGGCCCCAGCATTTT.

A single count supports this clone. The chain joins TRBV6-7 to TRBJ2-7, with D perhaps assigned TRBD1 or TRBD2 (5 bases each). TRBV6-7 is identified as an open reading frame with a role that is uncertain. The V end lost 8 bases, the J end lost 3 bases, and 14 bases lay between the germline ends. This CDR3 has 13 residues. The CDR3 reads CASLLGPDYEQYF. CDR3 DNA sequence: TGTGCCAGCCTCCTGGGACCAGACTACGAGCAGTACTTC.

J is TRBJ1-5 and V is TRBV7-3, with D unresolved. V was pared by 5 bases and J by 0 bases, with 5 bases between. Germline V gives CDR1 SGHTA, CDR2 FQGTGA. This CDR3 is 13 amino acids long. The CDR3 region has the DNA TGTGCCAGCAGCCAAAATAGCAATCAGCCCCAGCATTTT. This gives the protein CASSQNSNQPQHF.

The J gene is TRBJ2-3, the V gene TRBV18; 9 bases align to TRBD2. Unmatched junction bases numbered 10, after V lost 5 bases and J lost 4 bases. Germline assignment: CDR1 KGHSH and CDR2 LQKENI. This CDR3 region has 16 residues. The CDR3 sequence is CASSEIAGVAADTQYF. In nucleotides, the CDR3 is TGTGCCAGCTCAGAGATAGCGGGAGTGGCGGCAGATACGCAGTATTTT.

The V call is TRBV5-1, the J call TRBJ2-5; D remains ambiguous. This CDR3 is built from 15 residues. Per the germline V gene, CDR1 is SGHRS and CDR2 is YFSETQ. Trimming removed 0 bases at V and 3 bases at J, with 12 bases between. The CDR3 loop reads CASSLASGPEETQYF. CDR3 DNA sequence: TGCGCCAGCAGCTTGGCTTCTGGACCCGAAGAGACCCAGTACTTC. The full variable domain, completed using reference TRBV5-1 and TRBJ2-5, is KAGVTQTPRYLIKTRGQQVTLSCSPISGHRSVSWYQQTPGQGLQFLFEYFSETQRNKGNFPGRFSGRQFSNSRSEMNVSTLELGDSALYLCASSLASGPEETQYFGPGTRLLVL.

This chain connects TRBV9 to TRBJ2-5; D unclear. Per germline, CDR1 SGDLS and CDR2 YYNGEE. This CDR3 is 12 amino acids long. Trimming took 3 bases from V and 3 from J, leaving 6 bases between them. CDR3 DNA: TGTGCCAGCAGCGCTGGGGAAGAGACCCAGTACTTC. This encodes CASSAGEETQYF.